A single sample gave rise to the 26 T cell receptor beta chains below, sequenced in a study of T cell clusters in autoimmune cytopenias. TRB was amplified by touch-down multiplex PCR, primer pools A and B combined. TCRdb re-called the multiplex PCR reads, yielding one record per CDR3 amino acid sequence without DNA. This sample's table reports fewer than 10,000 distinct CDR3 sequences. Each sample's input was about 250 ng genomic DNA, about 38,000 genome equivalents. Sequenced input: peripheral blood. The receptors here all came from a human donor with an autoimmune cytopenia or autoimmune hepatitis (not recorded which).

The gene calls are TRBV5-1 and TRBJ2-3; without DNA, the TCRdb call of TRBD1 cannot be checked. The germline CDR1 and CDR2 sequences are SGHRS and YFSETQ. There are 14 residues in the CDR3. CDR3 region: CASSSGDLTDTQYF.

Considering frequency, this clonotype is medium-sized (0.01 to 0.1%). The chain is built from TRBV6-1 and TRBJ1-2; TCRdb names TRBD1, which stays unverified in the absence of DNA. The CDR3 has 13 residues. Looked up from germline, CDR1 is MNHNS and CDR2 is SASEGT. The CDR3 spells CASSPGTGYGYTF.

By frequency, this clonotype is medium-sized. The chain joins TRBV6-1 to TRBJ2-7; absent DNA, TCRdb's TRBD1 call cannot be checked. Germline assignment: CDR1 MNHNS and CDR2 SASEGT. The CDR3 consists of 14 residues. This CDR3 is CASSGRQGANEQYF.

The V and J genes are TRBV18 and TRBJ2-7. Per the germline V gene, CDR1 is KGHSH and CDR2 is LQKENI. There are 12 residues in the CDR3. The CDR3 sequence: CASRRGSYEQYF.

The CDR3 sequence: CATSRAGAEAFF. The V gene is TRBV15, the J gene TRBJ1-1; as DNA is missing, the TRBD1 call by TCRdb cannot be tested. Germline V lookup: CDR1 LNHNV, CDR2 YYDKDF (reference sequence). The CDR3 is 12 amino acids.

J is TRBJ2-1 and V is TRBV7-6; the D call from TCRdb, TRBD2, cannot be confirmed without DNA. Germline values: CDR1 SGHVS, CDR2 FNYEAQ. The CDR3 consists of 17 residues. The CDR3 region is CAGNRTSGHSSYNEQFF. The whole variable domain, filled in from reference TRBV7-6 and TRBJ2-1, reads GAGVSQSPRYKVTKRGQDVALRCDPISGHVSLYWYRQALGQGPEFLTYFNYEAQQDKSGLPNDRFSAERPEGSISTLTIQRTEQRDSAMYRCAGNRTSGHSSYNEQFFGPGTRLTVL.

This clonotype counts as medium-sized by frequency. This chain links TRBV19 with TRBJ2-3; TCRdb reports TRBD2, a call that lacks DNA to check it against. Germline-derived CDR1 and CDR2 are LNHDA and SQIVND (reference sequence). There are 16 residues in the CDR3. The chain's CDR3 is CASSRLAGGSTDTQYF.

This chain links TRBV5-4 with TRBJ1-1; checking the TCRdb D call of TRBD1 is not possible without DNA. This CDR3 spans 14 amino acids. Germline assignment: CDR1 SGHNT and CDR2 YYREEE (reference sequence). CDR3 protein: CASSLAGGATEAFF.

This clonotype is labeled medium-sized based on frequency. This chain connects TRBV30 to TRBJ1-4. This CDR3 has 14 amino acids. CDR1 and CDR2 from the germline V gene are GTSNPN and SVGIG (reference sequence). The CDR3 region is CAWRTDTTNEKLFF.

Considering frequency, this clonotype is medium-sized. This chain connects TRBV12-3 or TRBV12-4 to TRBJ2-1; TCRdb reports TRBD1, a call that lacks DNA to check it against. The CDR3 runs 15 residues. The CDR3 region is CASSPPGTEYNEQFF.

The V and J genes are TRBV20-1 and TRBJ1-6; TCRdb returns TRBD1, unconfirmable since there is no DNA. Germline V CDR1 and CDR2: DFQATT, SNEGSKA (reference sequence). CDR3 length equals 13 residues. CDR3 amino acids: CSASDRDNSPLHF.

Its frequency marks this clonotype as medium-sized. The CDR3 reads CAWTLTGQHNSPLHF. This chain links TRBV30 with TRBJ1-6; TCRdb indicates TRBD1, and absent DNA this call remains unverified. The CDR3 has 15 amino acids. Germline V gives CDR1 GTSNPN, CDR2 SVGIG (reference sequence).

V and J are TRBV5-4 and TRBJ2-1; TCRdb indicates TRBD2, and absent DNA this call remains unverified. The CDR3 loop spans 15 amino acids. Germline CDR1 and CDR2: SGHNT and YYREEE (reference sequence). This CDR3 reads CASSLGQGGFNEQFF.

By frequency, this clonotype registers medium-sized. The chain couples TRBV7-9 to TRBJ2-7; as DNA is missing, the TRBD1 call by TCRdb cannot be tested. CDR3 length: 12 residues. CDR1 is SEHNR and CDR2 is FQNEAQ in the germline V gene (reference sequence). The CDR3 loop is CASSLTGYEQYF. Full variable domain (rest looked up from reference TRBV7-9 and TRBJ2-7): DTGVSQNPRHKITKRGQNVTFRCDPISEHNRLYWYRQTLGQGPEFLTYFQNEAQLEKSRLLSDRFSAERPKGSFSTLEIQRTEQGDSAMYLCASSLTGYEQYFGPGTRLTVT.

The gene calls are TRBV12-3 or TRBV12-4 and TRBJ1-2; the TRBD1 assignment by TCRdb is unverifiable without DNA. The CDR3 sequence is 13 residues long. CDR3 residues: CASSLQGYVGYTF.

V usage is TRBV6-2 or TRBV6-3 and J usage is TRBJ2-6; TCRdb's D call of TRBD1 is untestable without DNA. CDR1 is MNHEY and CDR2 is SVGEGT in the germline V gene. This CDR3 has 20 amino acids. The CDR3 reads CASSYPSRTGGISGANVLTF.

Measured by frequency, this clonotype is medium-sized. The chain couples TRBV6-1 to TRBJ1-6; absent DNA, TCRdb's TRBD1 call cannot be checked. The germline V gene has CDR1 MNHNS and CDR2 SASEGT. This CDR3 is built from 15 residues. The CDR3 region is CASSERTGGNSPLHF.

By frequency, this clonotype is medium-sized. The chain combines TRBV12-3 or TRBV12-4 with TRBJ2-7. The CDR3 has 11 residues. CDR3: CASSLSSEQYF.

By frequency, this clonotype is medium-sized (0.01 to 0.1%). The V call is TRBV6-2 or TRBV6-3, the J call TRBJ2-7; checking the TCRdb D call of TRBD1 is not possible without DNA. CDR3 length: 13 residues. The V gene's germline CDR1 is MNHEY and CDR2 SVGEGT. CDR3 sequence reads: CASSYGQGREQYF.

J is TRBJ1-4 and V is TRBV5-4; TCRdb's D gene call, TRBD1, goes unchecked for lack of DNA. The CDR3 covers 14 residues. Germline lookup yields CDR1 SGHNT and CDR2 YYREEE (reference sequence). CDR3: CASSFGQGAKKLFF. The entire variable domain, with the rest obtained from reference TRBV5-4 and TRBJ1-4, is as follows: ETGVTQSPTHLIKTRGQQVTLRCSSQSGHNTVSWYQQALGQGPQFIFQYYREEENGRGNFPPRFSGLQFPNYSSELNVNALELDDSALYLCASSFGQGAKKLFFGSGTQLSVL.

V usage is TRBV19 and J usage is TRBJ1-1. This CDR3 region has 13 residues. In germline, CDR1 is LNHDA, CDR2 SQIVND (reference sequence). CDR3: CASRVEGETEAFF.

Frequency places this clonotype as medium-sized. V is TRBV6-5 and J is TRBJ2-7. Per the germline V gene, CDR1 is MNHEY and CDR2 is SVGAGI. The CDR3 length is 11 residues. CDR3 in amino acids: CANLVRYEQYF.

This clonotype counts as medium-sized by frequency. The V and J genes are TRBV30 and TRBJ2-7; TCRdb names TRBD1, which stays unverified in the absence of DNA. The germline CDR1 and CDR2 sequences are GTSNPN and SVGIG (reference sequence). The CDR3 has 12 residues. CDR3 region: CAWNAGTYEQYF.

This sequence joins TRBV6-6 and TRBJ1-2; TCRdb picks TRBD1, but there is no DNA to check that call. Per the germline V gene, CDR1 is MNHNY and CDR2 is SVGAGI (reference sequence). The CDR3 runs 14 residues. The chain's CDR3 is CASSETGMINGYTF.

Frequency places this clonotype as medium-sized. This chain joins TRBV10-3 and TRBJ1-2. Germline V gene data show CDR1 as ENHRY and CDR2 as SYGVKD. This CDR3 has 12 residues. The CDR3 is CAISDGGVGYTF.

Its frequency marks this clonotype as medium-sized. V is TRBV27 and J is TRBJ2-2; TCRdb's assignment of TRBD1 cannot be checked, as there is no DNA. Germline CDR1 and CDR2: MNHEY and SMNVEV (reference sequence). The CDR3 consists of 15 residues. This chain's CDR3 is CASSPRQGDTGELFF.